These 23 T cell receptor beta chains came from one sample sequenced in a study of neurological immune-mediated disorders. TCRdb passed the 5' RACE reads through MiXCR, listing each CDR3 protein once. Of about 25,000 distinct CDR3 sequences listed, 3.3% were seen once; the top ten hold more than 6%. The material sequenced was PBMCs. These receptors originate from a woman aged 25 to 39 with multiple sclerosis.

In its sample, this clonotype was seen many times. V gene TRBV3-1 combines with J gene TRBJ2-1; 9 positions agree with TRBD2. J was trimmed by 7 bases and V by 2 bases; bases with no gene match: 3. In germline, CDR1 is LGHDT, CDR2 YNNKEL (reference sequence). This CDR3 has 14 amino acids. The CDR3 loop reads CASSQRAGGNEQFF. As DNA, the CDR3 is TGTGCCAGCAGCCAACGGGCGGGGGGGAATGAGCAGTTCTTC.

This clonotype was seen ten or more times. The J gene is TRBJ1-1, the V gene TRBV4-1; tentatively, D is TRBD1 (6 bases). The ends were cut back, 4 bases at V and 0 bases at J, with 12 bases in the middle. The CDR3 length is 15 residues. Germline lookup yields CDR1 MGHRA and CDR2 YSYEKL. The CDR3 coding sequence is TGCGCCAGCAGCCCTGGACAGCGACTGAACACTGAAGCTTTCTTT. It translates to CASSPGQRLNTEAFF.

In this sample, this clonotype turned up many times. The V call is TRBV19, the J call TRBJ2-1; D is unclear. V lost 5 bases, J lost 0 bases, and 8 bases lay in between. This CDR3 region has 14 residues. The V gene's germline CDR1 is LNHDA and CDR2 SQIVND (reference sequence). The CDR3 reads CASSLGPSYNEQFF. CDR3 in DNA: TGTGCCAGTAGTCTCGGACCCTCCTACAATGAGCAGTTCTTC.

In its sample, this clonotype was seen many times. The chain carries TRBV5-1 and TRBJ2-2; 12 bases line up with TRBD2. The CDR3 covers 20 residues. Per germline, CDR1 SGHRS and CDR2 YFSETQ. After removal of 4 bases from V and 4 bases from J, the junction contained 17 bases not matched to a gene. CDR3 DNA: TGCGCCAGCAGCCCTCGTTCCCACATTCGACTAGCGGGAGCCACCGGGGAGCTGTTTTTT. Its protein product is CASSPRSHIRLAGATGELFF.

A remark on this clonotype: Just one base apart from a much larger clone, this may be a read error. The rearrangement joins TRBV6-6 to TRBJ1-2; D gene unclear. Germline V gene data show CDR1 as MNHNY and CDR2 as SVGAGI (reference sequence). The CDR3 contains 13 residues. Trimming left V 6 bases short and J 4 bases short, with 12 bases between. The CDR3 here is CASRYNDSYGYTF. As DNA, the CDR3 is TGTGCCAGCAGATACAATGACTCCTATGGCTACACCTTC.

This clonotype was seen many times. The V gene is TRBV9, the J gene TRBJ2-3; D unclear. Germline V gene data show CDR1 as SGDLS and CDR2 as YYNGEE. Trimming took off 0 bases at V and 0 bases at J, with 8 bases between the two ends. The CDR3 is 15 residues long. The CDR3 region is CASSVDTVSTDTQYF. For the CDR3, the DNA is TGTGCCAGCAGCGTAGACACAGTGAGCACAGATACGCAGTATTTT. Supplemented by reference TRBV9 and TRBJ2-3, the full variable domain reads DSGVTQTPKHLITATGQRVTLRCSPRSGDLSVYWYQQSLDQGLQFLIQYYNGEERAKGNILERFSAQQFPDLHSELNLSSLELGDSALYFCASSVDTVSTDTQYFGPGTRLTVL.

This clonotype was counted a few times. The CDR3 reads CASRQNTEAFF. The CDR3 bases are TGTGCCAGCAGACAGAACACTGAAGCTTTCTTT. V gene TRBV7-2 combines with J gene TRBJ1-1; D remains unclear. The germline gives CDR1 SGHTA, CDR2 FQGNSA. This CDR3 has 11 residues. Trimming shortened V by 6 bases and J by 1 base, and 3 bases separated the two germline ends.

In its sample, this clonotype was seen many times. The CDR3 sequence: CSVGTGGSYEQYF. The CDR3 DNA reads TGCAGCGTAGGGACAGGGGGCTCCTACGAGCAGTACTTC. The J gene is TRBJ2-7, the V gene TRBV29-1, with 11 bases lining up with TRBD1. The V segment lost 6 bases and the J segment 0 bases; nucleotides outside the gene matches: 1. The germline V gene encodes CDR1 SQVTM and CDR2 ANQGSEA. The CDR3 is 13 residues long.

This clonotype came up many times. This rearrangement joins TRBV27 to TRBJ2-7; the match to TRBD1 covers 7 bases. The germline V gene has CDR1 MNHEY and CDR2 SMNVEV (reference sequence). The CDR3 contains 14 residues. V dropped 5 bases and J dropped 4; count of bases not matched to a gene: 8. CDR3 nucleotide sequence: TGTGCCAGCAGTCTGTTGACAGGGCTTTACGAGCAGTACTTC. This translates into CASSLLTGLYEQYF.

This clonotype is a singleton in its sample. A single base separates this from a much larger clone, so it may be a read error. The conserved phenylalanine or tryptophan is not found at the CDR3 terminus, so this likely reflects a read error. The chain uses TRBV3-1 and TRBJ1-2; a possible D gene is TRBD1 (5 bases). Trimming left V 4 bases short and J 2 bases short, with 8 bases between. CDR3 length equals 13 residues. Germline V gives CDR1 LGHDT, CDR2 YNNKEL (reference sequence). DNA of the CDR3: TGTGCCAGCAGCCGGGGGAAGAACTATGGCTACACCTGC. This encodes CASSRGKNYGYTC.

This clonotype was seen repeatedly, ten times or more. The chain recombines TRBV5-1 with TRBJ2-1; the D gene is possibly TRBD1 (5 bases). The CDR3 contains 14 residues. Trimming removed 4 bases from V and 5 bases from J, with 13 bases in between. Germline assignment: CDR1 SGHRS and CDR2 YFSETQ. Written as DNA, the CDR3 is TGCGCCAGCAGCATAGGACATCCGAACAATGAGCAGTTCTTC. Its protein product is CASSIGHPNNEQFF.

This clonotype was observed at least ten times. The genes are TRBV5-6 and TRBJ1-2, with unresolved D. Germline CDR1 reads SGHDT; CDR2 reads YYEEEE. Trimming left V 0 bases short and J 4 bases short, with 10 bases between. The CDR3 loop spans 14 amino acids. In DNA form, the CDR3 reads TGTGCCAGCAGCTTGGTGCAGCGGCCCTATGGCTACACCTTC. As protein: CASSLVQRPYGYTF. The complete variable domain, with remaining parts taken from reference TRBV5-6 and TRBJ1-2, reads DAGVTQSPTHLIKTRGQQVTLRCSPKSGHDTVSWYQQALGQGPQFIFQYYEEEERQRGNFPDRFSGHQFPNYSSELNVNALLLGDSALYLCASSLVQRPYGYTFGSGTRLTVV.

The V gene is TRBV5-5, the J gene TRBJ2-7; 9 bases match TRBD2. Germline CDR1 and CDR2: SGHKS and YYEKEE (reference sequence). V dropped 5 bases and J dropped 2; count of bases not matched to a gene: 8. The CDR3 contains 15 residues. CDR3 loop: CASRVALAGTYEQYF. The CDR3 DNA reads TGTGCCAGCAGGGTGGCGCTAGCGGGAACCTACGAGCAGTACTTC. Full variable domain (rest looked up from reference TRBV5-5 and TRBJ2-7): DAGVTQSPTHLIKTRGQQVTLRCSPISGHKSVSWYQQVLGQGPQFIFQYYEKEERGRGNFPDRFSARQFPNYSSELNVNALLLGDSALYLCASRVALAGTYEQYFGPGTRLTVT.

This clonotype came up many times. The CDR3 does not close with the conserved phenylalanine or tryptophan, likely indicating a read error. The limits of the CDR3 on the DNA are not certain, so only TCRdb's listed CDR3 is given. J is TRBJ1-4 and V is TRBV28. The CDR3 extends over 12 residues, inclusive of both ends. CDR1 and CDR2 from the germline V gene are MDHEN and SYDVKM. The CDR3 is CASSGPSSLLKV.

Ten or more counts support this clonotype. CDR3 nucleotides: TGTGCCAGCAACCGGGACAGATCCGCTGAAGCTTTCTTT. Translation: CASNRDRSAEAFF. V gene TRBV27 combines with J gene TRBJ1-1; TRBD1 matches at 7 bases. CDR3 length: 13 residues. V trimming: 7 bases; J trimming: 6 bases; junction bases outside the gene matches: 8. Germline V gene lookup returns CDR1 MNHEY and CDR2 SMNVEV (reference sequence).

V is TRBV27 and J is TRBJ2-5; D remains ambiguous. Trimming took off 5 bases at V and 4 bases at J, with 11 bases between the two ends. The CDR3 consists of 13 residues. Germline assignment: CDR1 MNHEY and CDR2 SMNVEV (reference sequence). In DNA, the CDR3 is TGTGCCAGCAGTCCCGATGTCGGAGAGACCCAGTACTTC. Translating gives CASSPDVGETQYF.

This clonotype was detected only a few times. The gene calls are TRBV24-1 and TRBJ2-3; D is unresolved. Germline CDR1 KGHDR, CDR2 SFDVKD. The V gene lost 3 bases and the J gene lost 0 bases, with 6 bases spanning the gap. This CDR3 is 14 amino acids long. The CDR3 bases are TGTGCCACCAGTGATCCCGGGAGCACAGATACGCAGTATTTT. This translates into CATSDPGSTDTQYF.

In this sample, this clonotype turned up many times. The V and J genes are TRBV5-1 and TRBJ2-7, with 7 bases identical to TRBD2. Germline V gene lookup returns CDR1 SGHRS and CDR2 YFSETQ. This CDR3 region has 15 residues. V lost 0 bases to trimming and J lost 2 bases; unmatched junction nucleotides: 5. CDR3 nucleotides: TGCGCCAGCAGCTTGGTAGCGGGCCAGGCCTACGAGCAGTACTTC. Protein sequence: CASSLVAGQAYEQYF.

At least ten counts were recorded for this clonotype. CDR3 sequence (DNA): TGCGCCAGCAGCCTAGGGACAGTTCTCCAAGAGACCCAGTACTTC. Its translation is CASSLGTVLQETQYF. The chain uses TRBV5-1 and TRBJ2-5; TRBD1 aligns across 7 bases. The CDR3 contains 15 residues. With V trimmed by 4 bases and J by 1 base, 7 bases remained unmatched. Germline-derived CDR1 and CDR2 are SGHRS and YFSETQ.

V gene TRBV6-6 combines with J gene TRBJ1-2; D uncertain. CDR3 size: 14 residues. CDR1 and CDR2 from the germline V gene are MNHNY and SVGAGI (reference sequence). Between the trimmed V and J ends, which lost 9 bases and 4 bases, there was a span of 18 bases. This CDR3 is CARGYSAEIYGYTF. The CDR3 DNA sequence: TGTGCCAGAGGTTACTCGGCGGAGATCTATGGCTACACCTTC.

Only a few counts were recorded for this clonotype. Here the CDR3 reads CASSLGTSSKIQYF. The CDR3, as DNA: TGTGCCAGCAGCTTAGGGACCTCAAGCAAAATTCAGTACTTC. The chain uses TRBV7-9 and TRBJ2-4; D not certain. Germline-derived CDR1 and CDR2 are SEHNR and FQNEAQ (reference sequence). Trimming stripped 1 base from V and 10 bases from J, with 14 bases between. The CDR3 has 14 amino acids.

This clonotype was detected many times. The genes are TRBV7-2 and TRBJ2-7; D gene unclear. Between the trimmed V and J ends, which lost 5 bases and 6 bases, there was a span of 11 bases. This CDR3 is 12 amino acids long. Germline V lookup: CDR1 SGHTA, CDR2 FQGNSA. The CDR3 nucleotides are TGTGCCAGCAGCCGAAGTCCGGGCGAGCAGTACTTC. Its protein is CASSRSPGEQYF.

The table lists this clonotype with many counts. The V and J genes are TRBV12-3 or TRBV12-4 and TRBJ2-5, with D perhaps TRBD1 (5 bases). The germline V and J ends were trimmed by 10 bases and 0 bases, with 18 bases remaining between them. This CDR3 has 15 residues. The CDR3 DNA reads TGTGCCATCATGAAATCAGGGCTTAACCAAGAGACCCAGTACTTC. Translation gives CAIMKSGLNQETQYF.